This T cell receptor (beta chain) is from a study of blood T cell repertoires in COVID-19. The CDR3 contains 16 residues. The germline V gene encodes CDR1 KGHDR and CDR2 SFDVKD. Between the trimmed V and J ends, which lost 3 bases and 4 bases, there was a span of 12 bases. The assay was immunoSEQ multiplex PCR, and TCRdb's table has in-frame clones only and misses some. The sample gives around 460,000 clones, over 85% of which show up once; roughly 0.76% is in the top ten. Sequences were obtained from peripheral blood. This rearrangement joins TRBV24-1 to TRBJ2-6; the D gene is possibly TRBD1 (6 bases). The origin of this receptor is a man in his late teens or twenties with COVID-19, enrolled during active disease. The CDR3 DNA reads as TGTGCCACCAGTGATCCGTCAGGGACAGGGGCCAACGTCCTGACTTTC. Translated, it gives CATSDPSGTGANVLTF.